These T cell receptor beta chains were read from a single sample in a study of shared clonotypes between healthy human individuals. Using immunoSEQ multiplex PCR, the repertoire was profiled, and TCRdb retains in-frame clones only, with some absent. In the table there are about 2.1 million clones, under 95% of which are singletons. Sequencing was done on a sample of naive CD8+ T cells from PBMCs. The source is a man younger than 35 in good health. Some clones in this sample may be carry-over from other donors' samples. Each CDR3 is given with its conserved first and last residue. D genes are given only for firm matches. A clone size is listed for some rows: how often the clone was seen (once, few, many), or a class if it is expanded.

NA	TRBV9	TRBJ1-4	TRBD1	CASSVEGRGHEKLFF	TGTGCCAGCAGCGTAGAGGGCAGGGGGCATGAAAAACTGTTTTTT
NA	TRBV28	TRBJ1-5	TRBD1	CASSGTESNQPQHF	TGTGCCAGCAGTGGGACAGAGAGCAATCAGCCCCAGCATTTT
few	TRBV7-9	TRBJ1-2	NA	CASSVGVNYGYTF	TGTGCCAGCAGCGTCGGGGTTAACTATGGCTACACCTTC
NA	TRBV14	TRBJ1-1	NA	CASSHFGGNTEAFF	TGTGCCAGCAGCCACTTTGGGGGTAACACTGAAGCTTTCTTT
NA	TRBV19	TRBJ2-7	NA	CASRPGHPFYEQYF	TGTGCCAGTAGGCCGGGACACCCCTTCTACGAGCAGTACTTC
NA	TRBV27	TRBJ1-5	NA	CASSSDRSNQPQHF	TGTGCCAGCAGTAGCGACCGTAGCAATCAGCCCCAGCATTTT
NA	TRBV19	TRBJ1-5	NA	CASSWGISNQPQHF	TGTGCCAGTAGCTGGGGGATCAGTAATCAGCCCCAGCATTTT
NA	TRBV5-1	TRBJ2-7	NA	CASSLVSGDEQYF	TGCGCCAGCAGCTTGGTTTCCGGGGACGAGCAGTACTTC
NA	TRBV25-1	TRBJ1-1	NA	CASSVGQWSPTEAFF	TGTGCCAGCAGTGTTGGCCAGTGGAGCCCCACTGAAGCTTTCTTT
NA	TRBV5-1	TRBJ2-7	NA	CASSSNQGGSSYEQYF	TGCGCCAGCAGCTCAAATCAGGGGGGGTCATCCTACGAGCAGTACTTC
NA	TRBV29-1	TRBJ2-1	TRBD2	CSAVSGVSYNEQFF	TGCAGCGCTGTGAGCGGGGTCTCCTACAATGAGCAGTTCTTC
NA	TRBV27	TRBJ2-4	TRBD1	CASGDSLAKNIQYF	TGTGCCAGCGGGGACAGTTTAGCCAAAAACATTCAGTACTTC
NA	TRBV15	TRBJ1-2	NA	CATSRDLRSWDGYTF	TGTGCCACCAGCAGAGATCTCCGAAGTTGGGATGGCTACACCTTC
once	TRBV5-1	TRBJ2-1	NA	CASSLEPPAGTDEQFF	TGCGCCAGCAGCCTAGAACCGCCCGCGGGGACGGATGAGCAGTTCTTC
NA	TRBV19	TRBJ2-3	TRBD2	CASGEGRTSTDTQYF	TGTGCCAGTGGGGAGGGGCGCACTAGCACAGATACGCAGTATTTT
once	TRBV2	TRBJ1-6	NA	CASSELRRDNSPLHF	TGTGCCAGCAGTGAACTCCGCAGGGATAATTCACCCCTCCACTTT
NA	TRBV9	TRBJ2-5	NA	CASSVEAGASQETQYF	TGTGCCAGCAGCGTAGAGGCAGGGGCGTCCCAAGAGACCCAGTACTTC
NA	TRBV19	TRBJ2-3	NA	CASSSLAFADTQYF	TGTGCCAGTAGTAGTTTAGCATTTGCAGATACGCAGTATTTT
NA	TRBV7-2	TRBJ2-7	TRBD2	CASSLRLAGWEQYF	TGTGCCAGCAGCCTGCGACTAGCGGGCTGGGAGCAGTACTTC
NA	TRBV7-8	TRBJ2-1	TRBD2	CASSSPGLPTDNEQFF	TGTGCCAGCAGCAGTCCGGGACTACCGACTGACAATGAGCAGTTCTTC
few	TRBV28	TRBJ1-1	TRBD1	CASSLRGLNTEAFF	TGTGCCAGCAGTTTAAGGGGGCTGAACACTGAAGCTTTCTTT
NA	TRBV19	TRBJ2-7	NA	CASSAGHQSSYEQYF	TGTGCCAGTAGTGCGGGACACCAGAGCTCCTACGAGCAGTACTTC
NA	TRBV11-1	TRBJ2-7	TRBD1	CASSLAPRTGIYEQYF	TGTGCCAGCAGCTTAGCCCCGAGGACAGGGATCTACGAGCAGTACTTC
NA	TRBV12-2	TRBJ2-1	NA	CASRHGGKGHEQFF	TGTGCAAGTCGTCACGGCGGGAAAGGGCATGAGCAGTTCTTC
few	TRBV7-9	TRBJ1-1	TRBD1	CASSAPFLSGGVQAFF	TGTGCCAGCAGTGCTCCCTTCCTTTCAGGGGGCGTGCAGGCTTTCTTT
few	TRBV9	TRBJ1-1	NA	CASSVGGLGTEAFF	TGTGCCAGCAGCGTAGGGGGCTTGGGGACTGAAGCTTTCTTT
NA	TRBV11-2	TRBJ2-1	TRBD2	CASSLSPGEGSYNEQFF	TGTGCCAGCAGCTTATCACCGGGGGAGGGCTCCTACAATGAGCAGTTCTTC
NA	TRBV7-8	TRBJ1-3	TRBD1	CASSEFDRGAGNTIYF	TGTGCCAGCAGCGAATTCGACAGGGGGGCTGGAAACACCATATATTTT
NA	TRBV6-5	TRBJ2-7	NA	CASSYGAGLAYEQYF	TGTGCCAGCAGTTACGGGGCAGGGCTGGCCTACGAGCAGTACTTC